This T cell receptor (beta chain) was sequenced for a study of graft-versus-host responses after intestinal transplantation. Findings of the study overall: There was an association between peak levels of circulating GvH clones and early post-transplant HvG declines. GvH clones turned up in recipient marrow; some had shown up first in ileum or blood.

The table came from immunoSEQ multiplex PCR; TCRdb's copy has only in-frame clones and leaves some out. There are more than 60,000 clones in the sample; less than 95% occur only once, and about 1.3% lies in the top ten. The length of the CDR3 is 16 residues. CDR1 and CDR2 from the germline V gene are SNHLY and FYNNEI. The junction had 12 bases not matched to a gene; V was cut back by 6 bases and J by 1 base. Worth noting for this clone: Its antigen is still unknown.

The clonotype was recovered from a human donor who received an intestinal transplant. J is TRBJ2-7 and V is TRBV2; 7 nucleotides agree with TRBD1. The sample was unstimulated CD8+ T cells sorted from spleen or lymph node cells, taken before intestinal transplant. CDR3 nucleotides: TGTGCCAGCAGGGAAATACACAGGGGTTTGTCCTACGAGCAGTACTTC. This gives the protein CASREIHRGLSYEQYF. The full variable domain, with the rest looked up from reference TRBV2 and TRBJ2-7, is EPEVTQTPSHQVTQMGQEVILRCVPISNHLYFYWYRQILGQKVEFLVSFYNNEISEKSEIFDDQFSVERPDGSNFTLKIRSTKLEDSAMYFCASREIHRGLSYEQYFGPGTRLTVT.